This T cell receptor (beta chain) was observed in a study of blood T cell repertoires in COVID-19 (dated by TCRdb to 2019 to 2021). For the study in its entirety: The collaborator samples originated in the United States, Italy and Spain and spanned the acute and convalescent phases of COVID-19. The prospective study material was composed of cDNA or gDNA derived from T cells, B-cell-depleted T cells, or PBMCs. The dataset comprised deeply sampled blood TCRbeta repertoires from subjects exposed to, actively infected with, or recovered from COVID-19. The repertoires were released in a freely available public database meant as a resource for research on the immune response to SARS-CoV-2. The samples were drawn from two sources: the first 160 participants of the ongoing ImmuneRACE study, and 1,254 subjects contributed by 6 global collaborators. The sample metadata nearly always contained a de-identified subject ID, COVID-19 status, age in years and sex. Where available, HLA class I and class II types were obtained from metadata supplied by the sample provider rather than from assay-based typing.

As regards this clone: The specificity of this receptor is unknown. Base qualities are not provided; no much larger clone lies one nucleotide away.

TCRbeta CDR3 regions were amplified from genomic DNA by means of the immunoSEQ Assay, a bias-controlled multiplex PCR. In the authors' own workflow: Nucleated cell counts per sample were estimated from amplification of reference gene primers within the assay. Sequence reads were collapsed and filtered to measure the absolute abundance of every unique TCRbeta CDR3 rearrangement. Productive Simpson clonality was computed per sample as the square root of Simpson's diversity index over productive rearrangements. The immuneACCESS repertoire file appears here via TCRdb, limited to in-frame rearrangements. These files lack a portion of the clones; in checked studies, under half of the deficit traces to unresolved V genes, and the cause of the others is not known. The V and J calls and the clone size are those of that table, but D and trimming were determined from the DNA. The table for this sample lists about 120,000 clones; about four fifths of them were counted only once. The top ten clones comprise 12% of the sample.

Collaborating institutions collected whole blood in K2EDTA tubes following their own protocols. For TCRbeta analysis, collaborators shipped samples as frozen whole blood, isolated PBMCs, or DNA extracted from either of those sample types. Summary of the overall study and its limitations: The amount of clinical and demographic metadata varied by source and participant and was provided uncurated.

V is cut back by 5 bases and J by 8 bases, with 2 bases in the junction unmatched. The germline V gene supplies CDR1 SGHVS and CDR2 FQNEAQ. There are 13 amino acids in the CDR3, from cysteine to phenylalanine inclusive. Only the CDR3 DNA stays, 39 bases, in frame from base 1. The sequenced sample consisted of peripheral blood. The chain is assembled from TRBV7-8 and TRBJ2-1, with 11 bases in between that match TRBD1. The receptor's source is a human donor in a cohort sampled during active COVID-19. The nucleotides read TGTGCCAGCAGCCGGACAGGGGGCCATGAGCAGTTCTTC. Its product reads: CASSRTGGHEQFF.